The 14 T cell receptor beta chains reported below all come from one sample, sequenced in a study of cytomegalovirus exposure and HLA in healthy donors. 60 Vbeta and 13 Jbeta primers were used in PCR. The protocol was immunoSEQ multiplex PCR, while the TCRdb copy is restricted to in-frame clones and leaves out a portion. The sample lists some 150,000 clones, roughly three fifths seen once, with 2.4% in the top ten. Sequences were obtained from PBMCs. These receptors came from a woman between 40 and 50 years old in good health and CMV-seronegative.

This clone was counted a few times. The chain carries TRBV10-2 and TRBJ2-7, with 7 bases that match TRBD2. Germline-derived CDR1 and CDR2 are WSHSY and SAAADI. CDR3 length: 13 residues. After removal of 5 bases from V and 0 bases from J, the junction contained 1 base not matched to a gene. The CDR3 sequence: CASSTSDSYEQYF. CDR3 nucleotide sequence: TGCGCCAGCAGTACTAGCGACTCCTACGAGCAGTACTTC.

CDR3 DNA sequence: TGCGCCAGCAGCTTGGGGCCAGTTGGGACTAGCACAGATACGCAGTATTTT. The encoded protein is CASSLGPVGTSTDTQYF. V usage is TRBV5-1 and J usage is TRBJ2-3; possible D gene TRBD2, 6 bases. There are 17 residues in the CDR3. Germline V CDR1 and CDR2: SGHRS, YFSETQ. The V end lost 0 bases, the J end lost 0 bases, and 14 bases lay between the germline ends.

The CDR3 spells CASSLTGGIEKLFF. CDR3 sequence (DNA): TGTGCCAGCAGTTTGACAGGGGGCATTGAAAAACTGTTTTTT. The V gene is TRBV27, the J gene TRBJ1-4, with TRBD1 identical over 10 bases. The V gene end was trimmed by 3 bases and the J gene end by 7 bases; junction bases not matched to a gene: 2. The CDR3 spans 14 residues. The germline V gene encodes CDR1 MNHEY and CDR2 SMNVEV (reference sequence).

This chain links TRBV6-1 with TRBJ1-2, with D possibly being TRBD1 (5 bases). This CDR3 contains 15 residues. V gave up 2 bases and J gave up 4 bases, with 14 bases separating them. The germline V gene encodes CDR1 MNHNS and CDR2 SASEGT. The CDR3 here is CASSEMGRLFYGYTF. The CDR3 DNA follows: TGTGCCAGCAGTGAAATGGGGCGCCTATTCTATGGCTACACCTTC.

This chain links TRBV9 with TRBJ1-1; D ambiguous. V dropped 0 bases and J dropped 3 bases, with 12 bases sitting between them. CDR1 SGDLS and CDR2 YYNGEE come from the germline V gene. This CDR3 region has 15 residues. CDR3 in DNA: TGTGCCAGCAGCGTAGGAAGGTGGAGGGACACTGAAGCTTTCTTT. It specifies CASSVGRWRDTEAFF.

The J gene is TRBJ1-2, the V gene TRBV10-3; D call uncertain. CDR3 length: 18 amino acids. Trimming cost V 3 bases and J 2 bases, with 22 bases left between them. The germline V gene encodes CDR1 ENHRY and CDR2 SYGVKD. CDR3: CAISDLAGMRTMNYGYTF. CDR3 in DNA: TGTGCCATCAGTGACTTGGCGGGAATGCGCACTATGAACTATGGCTACACCTTC.

This sequence joins TRBV6-5 and TRBJ2-4, with 7 bases that match TRBD1. Germline V CDR1 and CDR2: MNHEY, SVGAGI. With 5 bases clipped from V and 5 bases from J, the junction kept 9 bases outside the gene matches. This CDR3 comprises 15 residues. The CDR3 sequence: CASSPTNDRENIQYF. In DNA, the CDR3 is TGTGCCAGCAGTCCCACCAACGACAGGGAAAACATTCAGTACTTC.

V gene TRBV15 combines with J gene TRBJ1-1, with 10 bases lining up with TRBD1. This CDR3 is built from 13 residues. Germline assignment: CDR1 LNHNV and CDR2 YYDKDF (reference sequence). V lost 6 bases and J lost 4; bases outside the gene matches: 2. CDR3 bases: TGTGCCACCAGGCGACAGGGGGCCACTGAAGCTTTCTTT. It specifies CATRRQGATEAFF.

The rearrangement joins TRBV4-1 to TRBJ1-1; D is uncertain. Looked up from germline, CDR1 is MGHRA and CDR2 is YSYEKL. Trimming removed 0 bases from V and 6 bases from J, with 14 bases in between. The CDR3 has 15 residues. DNA for the CDR3: TGCGCCAGCAGCCAAGAAAAGATGGTGCGAGCTGAAGCTTTCTTT. Encoded protein: CASSQEKMVRAEAFF.

This clone was recorded a few times. For the CDR3, the DNA is TGTGCCAGCAGCGTAGGACAGGCCCCGGGCACCATATATTTT. It codes for CASSVGQAPGTIYF. The chain couples TRBV9 to TRBJ1-3; TRBD1 might be the D (6 bases). CDR1 and CDR2 (germline): SGDLS, YYNGEE. Deletions cut 0 bases from V and 9 bases from J, with 13 bases between. The CDR3 length is 14 residues.

The genes are TRBV29-1 and TRBJ2-5; 7 nucleotides agree with TRBD1. The CDR3 sequence is 14 residues long. CDR1 and CDR2 (germline): SQVTM, ANQGSEA. Trimming removed 0 bases from V and 4 bases from J; junction bases left unmatched: 5. The CDR3 nucleotides are TGCAGCGTTGAAGAGGACAGGAGAGGAGAGACCCAGTACTTC. Translated: CSVEEDRRGETQYF.

This clone was observed a handful of times. The chain uses TRBV5-1 and TRBJ1-1; D is possibly TRBD1 (5 bases). The CDR3 totals 13 residues. The V gene lost 0 bases and the J gene lost 3 bases, with 6 bases spanning the gap. CDR1 SGHRS and CDR2 YFSETQ come from the germline V gene. This CDR3 reads CASSLGGHTEAFF. CDR3 coding DNA: TGCGCCAGCAGCTTGGGGGGCCACACTGAAGCTTTCTTT.

The chain combines TRBV30 with TRBJ1-1; no clear D gene. The CDR3 loop spans 14 amino acids. CDR1 is GTSNPN and CDR2 is SVGIG in the germline V gene (reference sequence). The V gene lost 5 bases and the J gene lost 5 bases, with 18 bases spanning the gap. The DNA for the CDR3 is TGTGCCTGGTCTCGGGAGTCCCTGGGGACTGAAGCTTTCTTT. This gives the protein CAWSRESLGTEAFF.

This clone was found a few times. The chain joins TRBV6-1 to TRBJ1-1; TRBD1 is a possible D gene (6 bases). Germline V gives CDR1 MNHNS, CDR2 SASEGT. This CDR3 is 13 amino acids long. V was pared by 9 bases and J by 4 bases, with 15 bases between. This chain's CDR3 is CASNLDSGTEAFF. CDR3 sequence (DNA): TGTGCCAGTAACTTGGACAGCGGCACTGAAGCTTTCTTT.